This T cell receptor (beta chain) came from a study of blood T cell repertoires in COVID-19. Whole-study context: T cells, B-cell-depleted T cells, or PBMCs provided the cDNA or gDNA that served as material.

The CDR3 is 12 amino acids. V lost 7 bases and J lost 9, with 16 bases in between. This table comes from immunoSEQ multiplex PCR, and its TCRdb copy is limited to in-frame clones, with some not included. Among about 140,000 clones listed, about 80% were seen once. The chain joins TRBV12-3 or TRBV12-4 to TRBJ2-7, with D possibly matching TRBD2 (5 bases). Sequencing input: peripheral blood. The sequence came from a woman in her sixties or seventies with acute or convalescent COVID-19. The CDR3: CASTGTGIGQYF. CDR3 in DNA: TGTGCCAGCACAGGAACGGGGATTGGGCAGTACTTC.